This passage covers 9 T cell receptor beta chains from one sample sequenced in a study of early T cells in non-severe SARS-CoV-2 infection. Each CDR3 protein is one row after TCRdb ran MiXCR on the 5' RACE reads. This repertoire shows 87,000 or so distinct CDR3 sequences, about 15% found once; its top ten account for roughly 6%. The specimen sequenced was whole blood. These receptors were collected from an adult who was a healthcare worker with PCR-confirmed SARS-CoV-2 infection or an uninfected control (not recorded which).

This clonotype was found a few times. The chain carries TRBV5-1 and TRBJ2-3, with 9 positions matching TRBD2. Trimming at V came to 0 bases and at J to 2 bases, leaving 4 bases not matched to a gene. Germline V gene sequence: CDR1 SGHRS, CDR2 YFSETQ. The CDR3 runs to 16 residues. CDR3 sequence: CASSLEPSGDTDTQYF. In DNA, the CDR3 is TGCGCCAGCAGCTTGGAGCCTAGCGGGGACACAGATACGCAGTATTTT.

V gene TRBV19 combines with J gene TRBJ2-1, with TRBD2 matching 7 bases. With 4 bases clipped from V and 0 bases from J, the junction kept 6 bases outside the gene matches. The V gene's germline CDR1 is LNHDA and CDR2 SQIVND (reference sequence). The CDR3 loop spans 16 amino acids. The CDR3 sequence is CASSKKAGYSYNEQFF. CDR3 sequence (DNA): TGTGCCAGTAGTAAGAAAGCGGGGTACTCCTACAATGAGCAGTTCTTC.

Ten or more counts support this clonotype. J is TRBJ2-7 and V is TRBV3-1; 7 nucleotides agree with TRBD1. V trimming: 3 bases; J trimming: 1 base; junction bases outside the gene matches: 6. There are 15 residues in the CDR3. Per the germline V gene, CDR1 is LGHDT and CDR2 is YNNKEL (reference sequence). CDR3 nucleotide sequence: TGTGCCAGCAGCCAGCAACAGGGGAATTCCTACGAGCAGTACTTC. Encoded protein: CASSQQQGNSYEQYF.

This clonotype was detected only a few times. The V and J genes are TRBV5-1 and TRBJ1-1; 8 bases are a match to TRBD1. The CDR3 loop spans 14 amino acids. Germline V lookup: CDR1 SGHRS, CDR2 YFSETQ. V trimming: 6 bases; J trimming: 1 base; junction bases outside the gene matches: 5. Written as DNA, the CDR3 is TGCGCCAGCACCCCGGACAGGGAGAACACTGAAGCTTTCTTT. The encoded protein is CASTPDRENTEAFF.

This clonotype was detected ten times or more. This chain links TRBV25-1 with TRBJ1-4; 7 bases match TRBD1. After removal of 10 bases from V and 5 bases from J, the junction contained 10 bases not matched to a gene. The CDR3 extends over 14 amino acids. Germline V gives CDR1 MGHDK, CDR2 SYGVNS. In DNA form, the CDR3 reads TGTGCCACCCAAAAGACAGGGTCCAATGAAAAACTGTTTTTT. This codes for CATQKTGSNEKLFF.

This sequence joins TRBV7-2 and TRBJ1-4; 7 nucleotides line up with TRBD1. In germline, CDR1 is SGHTA, CDR2 FQGNSA. This CDR3 contains 13 residues. J gave up 8 bases and V 4 bases, and 4 bases lay outside the gene matches. In DNA, the CDR3 is TGTGCCAGCAGCTCAAGGGGGCAGGAAAAACTGTTTTTT. This sequence encodes CASSSRGQEKLFF.

The rearrangement uses TRBV24-1 and TRBJ1-1; D gene uncertain. V lost 5 bases to trimming and J lost 0 bases, with 12 bases between them. CDR1 is KGHDR and CDR2 is SFDVKD in the germline V gene. This CDR3 spans 15 amino acids. In DNA form, the CDR3 reads TGTGCCACCAGTGGCCCCGGAATGTTGAACACTGAAGCTTTCTTT. Its translation is CATSGPGMLNTEAFF.

This clonotype appeared once. Written as DNA, the CDR3 is TGCGCCAGCAGTGAAGGCCGCTTAAATGGGCCCCAGCATTTT. Translated, it gives CASSEGRLNGPQHF. The chain joins TRBV10-2 to TRBJ1-5; D is undetermined. Between the trimmed V and J ends, which lost 3 bases and 9 bases, there was a span of 15 bases. This CDR3 has 14 residues. Germline lookup yields CDR1 WSHSY and CDR2 SAAADI.

This chain uses TRBV6-5 with TRBJ2-5; a weak D match, TRBD2 (5 bases). This CDR3 has 13 residues. Germline CDR1 reads MNHEY; CDR2 reads SVGAGI. Trimming pared 6 bases from V and 4 bases from J, leaving 12 bases between. Here the CDR3 reads CASRSPGGETQYF. CDR3 DNA sequence: TGTGCCAGCAGATCACCCGGAGGAGAGACCCAGTACTTC.